This TCR beta chain came from a study of CD8 T cells in ankylosing spondylitis. This clonotype was counted many times. Quantitative molecular-barcoded 5'-RACE generated the TCR beta libraries. Each CDR3 protein gets one entry after TCRdb re-called the 5' RACE reads with MiXCR. The table lists 250,000 to 400,000 distinct CDR3 sequences, around 10% of them singletons. Germline assignment: CDR1 MDHEN and CDR2 SYDVKM. Trimming removed 2 bases from V and 6 bases from J, with 10 bases in between. This CDR3 is 13 amino acids long. The sequence came from a female donor with ankylosing spondylitis or in good health (not recorded which). This chain uses TRBV28 with TRBJ1-1; D gene uncertain. The sample consisted of blood, either unsorted or a sorted T cell fraction (not recorded which). This CDR3 reads CASSLPGTAEAFF. DNA for the CDR3: TGTGCCAGCAGTTTACCGGGTACAGCTGAAGCTTTCTTT.